This T cell receptor (beta chain) emerged from a study of technical replicates of blood from a few donors. Sequencing was performed with immunoSEQ multiplex PCR; in TCRdb, only in-frame clones are kept and a portion is missing. The table lists tens of thousands of clones, roughly 94% of them singletons. The CDR3 length is 14 residues. V lost 4 bases and J lost 4; bases outside the gene matches: 4. Germline V gives CDR1 SQVTM, CDR2 ANQGSEA. What was sequenced was T cells isolated from PBMCs. The V and J genes are TRBV29-1 and TRBJ2-2; 9 bases are shared with TRBD1. The origin of this receptor is a human donor in good health. The CDR3 DNA sequence: TGCAGCGTTGGGGGACAGGGATTCACCGGGGAGCTGTTTTTT. Its protein is CSVGGQGFTGELFF.